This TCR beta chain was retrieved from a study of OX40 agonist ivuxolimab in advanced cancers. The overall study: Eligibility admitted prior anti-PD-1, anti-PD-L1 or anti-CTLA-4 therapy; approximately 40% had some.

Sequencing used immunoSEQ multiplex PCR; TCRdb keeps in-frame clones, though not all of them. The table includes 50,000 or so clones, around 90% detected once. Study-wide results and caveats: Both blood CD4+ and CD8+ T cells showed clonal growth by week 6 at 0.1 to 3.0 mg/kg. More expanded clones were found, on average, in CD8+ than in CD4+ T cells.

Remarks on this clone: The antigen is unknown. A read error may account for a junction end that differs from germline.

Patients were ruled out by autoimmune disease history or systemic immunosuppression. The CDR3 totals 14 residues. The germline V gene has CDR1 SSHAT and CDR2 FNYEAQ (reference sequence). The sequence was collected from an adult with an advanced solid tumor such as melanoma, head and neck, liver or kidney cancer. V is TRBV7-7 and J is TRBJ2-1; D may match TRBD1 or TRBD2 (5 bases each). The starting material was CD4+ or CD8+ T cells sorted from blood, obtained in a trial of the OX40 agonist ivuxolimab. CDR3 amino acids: CASSLGPGSHEQFF. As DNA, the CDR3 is TGTGCTAGCAGCTTAGGGCCAGGGAGCCATGAGCAGTTCTTC. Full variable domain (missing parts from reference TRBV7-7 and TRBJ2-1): GAGVSQSPRYKVTKRGQDVTLRCDPISSHATLYWYQQALGQGPEFLTYFNYEAQPDKSGLPSDRFSAERPEGSISTLTIQRTEQRDSAMYRCASSLGPGSHEQFFGPGTRLTVL.